This TCR beta chain was sequenced for a study of vaccination effects on CD4 cells after COVID-19. Study information: Each participant was administered two doses of either the BNT162b2 or the mRNA-1273 vaccine. Study-level points and caveats: Convalescent patients in the study were few, and early post-infection timepoints were absent.

Viral peptide pool expansion of antigen-specific CD4+ T cells preceded sequencing in the ViraFEST assay. An approximately 10-day culture period preceded the isolation of CD4+ T cells. The vaccine recipients had no prior SARS-CoV-2 infection, with negative nucleocapsid antibodies. Approximately 2 million PBMC were placed in each well, which was supplemented with 10 IU/ml IL-2 and approximately 9.2 ug/ml peptides. Half the medium was swapped for IL-2 medium on days 3 and 7. Assay used: immunoSEQ multiplex PCR; TCRdb lists only in-frame clones, some missing. Of tens of thousands of clones listed, 76% are singletons. Comment on this clone: Its antigen is as yet unknown.

Losses at the gene ends were 1 base for V and 1 base for J; bases not matched to a gene: 3. Germline assignment: CDR1 SEHNR and CDR2 FQNEAQ (reference sequence). The CDR3 consists of 16 residues. Sequencing used CD4+ T cells from PBMCs cultured with HCoV-NL63 spike peptides, obtained before COVID-19 vaccination. The TCR was taken from a human donor who received a COVID-19 vaccine. The rearrangement uses TRBV7-9 and TRBJ2-5, with TRBD2 matching 10 bases. CDR3 coding DNA: TGTGCCAGCAGCTTAGACATAGCGGGGGGCCAAGAGACCCAGTACTTC. It is translated as CASSLDIAGGQETQYF.